These T cell receptor beta chains were read from a single sample in a study of blood T cell repertoires in COVID-19. The data were produced by immunoSEQ multiplex PCR, yet TCRdb's version contains in-frame clones alone and is incomplete. The sample has approximately 110,000 clones; about 83% are singletons. The sequencing sample was made of peripheral blood. These receptors all stem from a human donor in a cohort sampled during active COVID-19. CDR3s include the opening cysteine and the closing phenylalanine or tryptophan. Size tells how often a clone was seen (once, few, many) or the class of an expanded clone, and some rows leave it out.

j_gene: TRBJ2-1; v_gene: TRBV28; abundance: NA; CDR3aa: CASSPPAGLGSIF
j_gene: TRBJ1-1; v_gene: TRBV4-1; abundance: few; CDR3aa: CASSQTSGTEGSWAFF
j_gene: TRBJ1-1; v_gene: TRBV7-9; abundance: NA; CDR3aa: CASSLVSVNTEAFF
j_gene: TRBJ1-2; v_gene: TRBV11-2; abundance: NA; CDR3aa: CASSHLRQGFGYTF
j_gene: TRBJ2-1; v_gene: TRBV10-3; abundance: NA; CDR3aa: CAISEVLAESLFSYNEQFF
j_gene: TRBJ1-2; v_gene: TRBV6-2/TRBV6-3; abundance: NA; CDR3aa: CASSPADYGYTF
j_gene: TRBJ2-3; v_gene: TRBV20-1; abundance: NA; CDR3aa: CSASGVTGTDTQYF
j_gene: TRBJ1-5; v_gene: TRBV12-3/TRBV12-4; abundance: NA; CDR3aa: CASKLGPQPQHF
j_gene: TRBJ2-6; v_gene: TRBV7-2; abundance: NA; CDR3aa: CASSPSSSGANVLTF
j_gene: TRBJ2-3; v_gene: TRBV6-5; abundance: NA; CDR3aa: CASRYREQGTDTQYF
j_gene: TRBJ2-1; v_gene: TRBV6-2/TRBV6-3; abundance: NA; CDR3aa: CASSYSGSSYNEQFF
j_gene: TRBJ2-3; v_gene: TRBV7-9; abundance: NA; CDR3aa: CASAADPSTDTQYF
j_gene: TRBJ1-5; v_gene: TRBV7-2; abundance: few; CDR3aa: CASSLAVSGRWQPQHF
j_gene: TRBJ2-5; v_gene: TRBV5-1; abundance: NA; CDR3aa: CASSFDQGDQYF
j_gene: TRBJ1-2; v_gene: TRBV12-3/TRBV12-4; abundance: once; CDR3aa: CASSRTGGNRYTF
j_gene: TRBJ1-1; v_gene: TRBV7-3; abundance: few; CDR3aa: CASSPGGARANTEAFF
j_gene: TRBJ2-1; v_gene: TRBV9; abundance: few; CDR3aa: CASSPGASGRLNEQFF
j_gene: TRBJ2-5; v_gene: TRBV18; abundance: NA; CDR3aa: CASSPISGREETQYF
j_gene: TRBJ1-1; v_gene: TRBV19; abundance: few; CDR3aa: CASNSPGMNTEAFF
j_gene: TRBJ1-1; v_gene: TRBV3-1/TRBV3-2; abundance: NA; CDR3aa: CASSQVNAGTEAFF
j_gene: TRBJ1-5; v_gene: TRBV21-1; abundance: medium-sized; CDR3aa: CASLKADQPQHF
j_gene: TRBJ1-2; v_gene: TRBV19; abundance: NA; CDR3aa: CASSPRRTGIYGYTF
j_gene: TRBJ2-7; v_gene: TRBV29-1; abundance: NA; CDR3aa: CSAGQFSSYEQYF
j_gene: TRBJ1-1; v_gene: TRBV6-2/TRBV6-3; abundance: NA; CDR3aa: CASSGQGEATEAFF
j_gene: TRBJ2-3; v_gene: TRBV9; abundance: NA; CDR3aa: CASSFRGDTQYF
j_gene: TRBJ2-2; v_gene: TRBV6-2/TRBV6-3; abundance: once; CDR3aa: CASSPSGSPGELFF
j_gene: TRBJ1-2; v_gene: TRBV5-4; abundance: NA; CDR3aa: CASSSRSLLGGYTF
j_gene: TRBJ2-1; v_gene: TRBV15; abundance: many; CDR3aa: CATSRDLAGPRYNEQFF
j_gene: TRBJ2-6; v_gene: TRBV10-3; abundance: once; CDR3aa: CAISQGLEGANVLTF
j_gene: TRBJ2-1; v_gene: TRBV7-9; abundance: NA; CDR3aa: CASSPTLRGGIEQFF
j_gene: TRBJ2-3; v_gene: TRBV11-2; abundance: NA; CDR3aa: CASQEHRVSVTDTQYF
j_gene: TRBJ1-2; v_gene: TRBV7-9; abundance: NA; CDR3aa: CASSRQGADYGYTF
j_gene: TRBJ1-2; v_gene: TRBV15; abundance: NA; CDR3aa: CATSRVKSGSYGYTF
j_gene: TRBJ2-1; v_gene: TRBV18; abundance: NA; CDR3aa: CASSQTSGDEQFF
j_gene: TRBJ2-7; v_gene: TRBV7-9; abundance: NA; CDR3aa: CASSLVGQLTYEQYF
j_gene: TRBJ1-3; v_gene: TRBV6-5; abundance: NA; CDR3aa: CASSYGRTGGNTIYF
j_gene: TRBJ2-1; v_gene: TRBV6-5; abundance: NA; CDR3aa: CASRRDNGNEQFF
j_gene: TRBJ2-7; v_gene: TRBV27; abundance: once; CDR3aa: CASSWEGTGPYEQYF
j_gene: TRBJ1-5; v_gene: TRBV2; abundance: NA; CDR3aa: CASSDGPRNQPQHF
j_gene: TRBJ1-1; v_gene: TRBV5-1; abundance: NA; CDR3aa: CASSLSGIEAFF
j_gene: TRBJ1-5; v_gene: TRBV29-1; abundance: NA; CDR3aa: CSAGPGQLFPVPNQPQHF
j_gene: TRBJ1-5; v_gene: TRBV25-1; abundance: NA; CDR3aa: CASSPLGGNQPQHF
j_gene: TRBJ1-1; v_gene: TRBV6-5; abundance: NA; CDR3aa: CASSWGQLNTEAFF
j_gene: TRBJ1-2; v_gene: TRBV12-5; abundance: NA; CDR3aa: CASGLGTGDYGYTF